These T cell receptor beta chains were read from a single sample in a study of radiation and T cells in renal cell carcinoma. Sequenced by immunoSEQ multiplex PCR; TCRdb stores in-frame clones only, minus some. The table records 120,000 or so clones, 81% of them present only once. Sample: blood, taken from a patient whose treatment included radiotherapy and nephrectomy. Source of these receptors: a woman aged 55-69 years with renal cell carcinoma. CDR3s include the opening cysteine and the closing phenylalanine or tryptophan. The D gene is left open where the match is weak. Where a row states a size, it is once, few, many or the class of an expanded clone; other rows omit it.

d_call,clone_size,j_call,v_call,cdr3_nt,cdr3_aa
TRBD1,.,TRBJ2-1,TRBV5-4,TGTGCCAGCAGCCCCGACAGGGGTGAGCAGTTCTTC,CASSPDRGEQFF
.,few,TRBJ2-5,TRBV5-1,TGCGCCAGCAGCTGGTTCGGGGAGAGGAGCCAAGAGACCCAGTACTTC,CASSWFGERSQETQYF
.,.,TRBJ1-5,TRBV6-5,TGTGCCAGCAGGGAAAACTTCAATCAGCCCCAGCATTTT,CASRENFNQPQHF
TRBD2,.,TRBJ2-1,TRBV10-3,TGTGCCATCAGACGACTAGCGGGGGGGCAAGATGAGCAGTTCTTC,CAIRRLAGGQDEQFF
.,.,TRBJ2-2,TRBV6-1,TGTGCCAGCAGTGAACACAGGGGGGGAACCGGGGAGCTGTTTTTT,CASSEHRGGTGELFF
.,.,TRBJ1-4,TRBV7-9,TGTGCCAGCAGCTCCCCCGATGGGGAAACTAATGAAAAACTGTTTTTT,CASSSPDGETNEKLFF
.,.,TRBJ2-7,TRBV6-5,TGTGCCAGCAGTTACTCCCATCAGCGATACTCCTACGAGCAGTACTTC,CASSYSHQRYSYEQYF
.,.,TRBJ2-5,TRBV19,TGTGCCAGTAGTATCGGGGCCGATATAGAGACCCAGTACTTC,CASSIGADIETQYF
.,.,TRBJ1-1,TRBV27,TGTGCCAGCAGTTTATTGATGAACACTGAAGCTTTCTTT,CASSLLMNTEAFF
TRBD2,.,TRBJ2-5,TRBV5-4,TGTGCCACCGGGACTAGCGGGGGCCAAGAGACCCAGTACTTC,CATGTSGGQETQYF
TRBD1,.,TRBJ2-4,TRBV6-6,TGTGCCAGCGGACTCCCCGGACAGGGGGTCAAGGACATTCAGTACTTC,CASGLPGQGVKDIQYF
TRBD1,.,TRBJ2-5,TRBV28,TGTGCCAGCAGCCCGACAGGGTGGGGGACCCAGTACTTC,CASSPTGWGTQYF
.,.,TRBJ1-2,TRBV6-1,TGTGCCAGCAGTGAGATGTGGGGGCAGGAGCAGGGCTACACCTTC,CASSEMWGQEQGYTF
TRBD2,.,TRBJ2-1,TRBV6-5,TGTGCCAGCAGATGGACTAGCGGGCCGAACTATGAGCAGTTCTTC,CASRWTSGPNYEQFF
.,.,TRBJ2-1,TRBV7-9,TGTGCCAGCAGCTTAGAGGTACAGAGGCAGTTCTTC,CASSLEVQRQFF
TRBD2,.,TRBJ2-3,TRBV19,TGTGCCAGTAGGGACGGCGGGGGTCCGATTACAGATACGCAGTATTTT,CASRDGGGPITDTQYF
TRBD1,.,TRBJ2-3,TRBV6-5,TGTGCCAGCAGCCGACCGGGACAGGGACCAGATACGCAGTATTTT,CASSRPGQGPDTQYF
.,.,TRBJ2-1,TRBV11-2,TGTGCCAGCAGCTTAGATGACTTTGCGGGGAGTGAGCAGTTCTTC,CASSLDDFAGSEQFF
.,.,TRBJ1-2,TRBV5-6,.,CASSFGAGYTF
.,.,TRBJ1-4,TRBV7-9,TGTGCCAGCAGCTTTAACCGGGAAAATGAAAAACTGTTTTTT,CASSFNRENEKLFF
TRBD1,.,TRBJ1-3,TRBV11-2,TGTGCCAGCAGCCCCAGGGGGTCCTCTGGAAACACCATATATTTT,CASSPRGSSGNTIYF
.,.,TRBJ2-7,TRBV5-1,TGCGCCAGCAGCCCGGTAGAGTACGAGCAGTACTTC,CASSPVEYEQYF
.,.,TRBJ1-2,TRBV14,TGTGCCAGCAGCCAAGAGGGTCAGGGGACACCCAGTCCTGGCTACACCTTC,CASSQEGQGTPSPGYTF
.,.,TRBJ2-7,TRBV7-7,TGTGCTAGCAGCTTAGCGCTACAGGCGAGTTACGAGCAGTACTTC,CASSLALQASYEQYF
.,once,TRBJ2-1,TRBV4-2,TGTGCCAGCAGCCAAGTACTGGCCTCCTACAATGAGCAGTTCTTC,CASSQVLASYNEQFF
.,.,TRBJ1-4,TRBV6-5,TGTGCCAGCAGTTACAGGGGACCGAATGAAAAACTGTTTTTT,CASSYRGPNEKLFF